The 19 T cell receptor beta chains reported below all come from one sample, sequenced in a study of spatial heterogeneity in lung cancer. One entry per CDR3 protein, called by TCRdb with MiXCR from the 5' RACE reads. The sample carries about 38,000 distinct CDR3 sequences, 7.5% to 8% recorded once. Time point defined: sample taken at primary tumor resection. Extraction of whole RNA from tumor, nontumor lung or frozen PBMC preceded unsorted sequencing. The sequencing here drew on PBMCs, taken at surgery. These TCRs come from a male donor with early-stage non-small cell lung cancer.

The genes are TRBV28 and TRBJ2-7, with TRBD1 matching 8 bases. V lost 4 bases to trimming and J lost 3 bases; unmatched junction nucleotides: 8. CDR1 and CDR2 from the germline V gene are MDHEN and SYDVKM. The CDR3 extends over 15 amino acids. In nucleotides, the CDR3 is TGTGCCAGCAGTTCCCCCCGGGACAGGATCTACGAGCAGTACGTC. Translation gives CASSSPRDRIYEQYV.

In its sample, this clonotype was seen a few times. CDR3 sequence reads: CAWTGRRTDTQYF. The CDR3 DNA follows: TGTGCCTGGACAGGGAGGCGCACAGATACGCAGTATTTT. This chain connects TRBV30 to TRBJ2-3, with D tentatively TRBD2 (6 bases). Trimming pared 4 bases from V and 1 base from J, leaving 9 bases between. The CDR3 extends over 13 amino acids. The V gene's germline CDR1 is GTSNPN and CDR2 SVGIG (reference sequence).

This clonotype was picked up a small number of times. V usage is TRBV20-1 and J usage is TRBJ1-5, with 11 bases matching TRBD1. The length of the CDR3 is 16 residues. V gave up 0 bases and J gave up 5 bases; unmatched junction bases: 6. Germline V gives CDR1 DFQATT, CDR2 SNEGSKA (reference sequence). The CDR3, as DNA: TGCAGTGCTAGAGATTTGGGACAGGGGGGCCATCAGCCCCAGCATTTT. Protein product: CSARDLGQGGHQPQHF.

The table lists this clonotype with many counts. The chain carries TRBV3-1 and TRBJ1-1; D is unresolved. Looked up from germline, CDR1 is LGHDT and CDR2 is YNNKEL (reference sequence). CDR3 length: 12 residues. Trimming shortened V by 6 bases and J by 4 bases, and 9 bases separated the two germline ends. The CDR3, as DNA: TGTGCCAGCAGTGGAGGGTCCACTGAAGCTTTCTTT. This sequence encodes CASSGGSTEAFF.

Ten or more counts support this clonotype. The rearrangement uses TRBV28 and TRBJ1-5, with 7 bases that match TRBD1. Germline V gives CDR1 MDHEN, CDR2 SYDVKM. This CDR3 is built from 15 residues. V lost 3 bases to trimming and J lost 3 bases; unmatched junction nucleotides: 5. CDR3 sequence reads: CASSFSGGNNQPQHF. CDR3 in DNA: TGTGCCAGCAGTTTTTCAGGGGGAAACAATCAGCCCCAGCATTTT. The variable domain in full, with the rest retrieved from reference TRBV28 and TRBJ1-5, is DVKVTQSSRYLVKRTGEKVFLECVQDMDHENMFWYRQDPGLGLRLIYFSYDVKMKEKGDIPEGYSVSREKKERFSLILESASTNQTSMYLCASSFSGGNNQPQHFGDGTRLSIL.

In this sample, this clonotype turned up many times. The chain is built from TRBV18 and TRBJ2-1; no clear D. Trimming cost V 3 bases and J 5 bases, with 11 bases left between them. There are 14 residues in the CDR3. CDR1 and CDR2 from the germline V gene are KGHSH and LQKENI. The CDR3 sequence is CASSPRVRDNEQFF. The CDR3 DNA is TGTGCCAGCTCACCGCGTGTTAGGGACAATGAGCAGTTCTTC.

This clonotype showed up just a few times. This chain connects TRBV20-1 to TRBJ1-6; D gene uncertain. The CDR3 is 14 residues long. Deletions cut 5 bases from V and 0 bases from J, with 8 bases between. Germline loops: CDR1 DFQATT, CDR2 SNEGSKA (reference sequence). CDR3 sequence: CSAGRSSYNSPLHF. The CDR3 DNA is TGCAGTGCTGGTAGAAGCTCCTATAATTCACCCCTCCACTTT.

This clonotype has ten or more counts. CDR3 residues: CASNPTGRNTGELFF. DNA of the CDR3: TGTGCCAGCAACCCTACGGGACGGAACACCGGGGAGCTGTTTTTT. The J gene is TRBJ2-2, the V gene TRBV6-2 or TRBV6-3; D may be TRBD1 or TRBD2 (5 bases each). The V gene lost 7 bases and the J gene lost 1 base, with 13 bases spanning the gap. The CDR3 spans 15 residues. Germline V gene data show CDR1 as MNHEY and CDR2 as SVGEGT.

This clonotype showed up many times. The chain joins TRBV14 to TRBJ1-5; no reliable D call. Germline loops: CDR1 SGHDN, CDR2 FVKESK. Trimming stripped 3 bases from V and 7 bases from J, with 4 bases between. The CDR3 has 11 amino acids. CDR3 protein: CASSQEQPQHF. CDR3 DNA: TGTGCCAGCAGCCAGGAGCAGCCCCAGCATTTT.

This clonotype was found many times. The chain employs TRBV7-9 and TRBJ2-3, with D tentatively TRBD2 (5 bases). Trimming removed 4 bases from V and 2 bases from J, with 7 bases in between. The CDR3 length is 13 residues. Germline CDR1 is SEHNR and CDR2 is FQNEAQ (reference sequence). The CDR3 region is CASSSGITDTQYF. DNA of the CDR3: TGTGCCAGCAGCTCGGGAATCACAGATACGCAGTATTTT.

The rearrangement links TRBV6-6 to TRBJ1-6; D possibly corresponds to TRBD1 (5 bases). The CDR3 contains 16 residues. Trimming pared 0 bases from V and 6 bases from J, leaving 12 bases between. Germline CDR1 MNHNY, CDR2 SVGAGI (reference sequence). The CDR3 region has the DNA TGTGCCAGCAGTTACTCGTCGGGGGGTACTAATTCACCCCTCCACTTT. It specifies CASSYSSGGTNSPLHF.

This clonotype showed up many times. The chain employs TRBV6-5 and TRBJ2-5, with D possibly matching TRBD2 (6 bases). The V end was cut by 3 bases, the J end by 5 bases, with 13 bases between. The CDR3 extends over 14 amino acids. Per germline, CDR1 MNHEY and CDR2 SVGAGI. The CDR3 region has the DNA TGTGCCAGCAGTTATACCCAAGGGAGGGAGACCCAGTACTTC. Its translation: CASSYTQGRETQYF.

This clonotype was picked up many times. The V and J genes are TRBV6-1 and TRBJ2-3, with 10 bases lining up with TRBD1. V was clipped by 8 bases and J by 6 bases; unmatched bases: 5. The length of the CDR3 is 13 residues. Per the germline V gene, CDR1 is MNHNS and CDR2 is SASEGT. CDR3 sequence: CASGTGVPDTQYF. In nucleotides, the CDR3 is TGTGCCAGCGGGACAGGGGTACCCGATACGCAGTATTTT.

In this sample, this clonotype turned up many times. The rearrangement joins TRBV29-1 to TRBJ2-3; a possible D gene is TRBD2 (6 bases). V dropped 7 bases and J dropped 3 bases, with 11 bases sitting between them. This CDR3 has 12 amino acids. The germline V gene has CDR1 SQVTM and CDR2 ANQGSEA. This CDR3 reads CSARGLTDTQYF. Written as DNA, the CDR3 is TGCAGCGCGAGGGGACTGACAGATACGCAGTATTTT.

The chain couples TRBV7-8 to TRBJ2-3; TRBD2 matches at 13 bases. Per germline, CDR1 SGHVS and CDR2 FQNEAQ. Trimming took 4 bases from V and 0 from J; bases not matched to a gene: 4. This CDR3 contains 17 residues. The CDR3 nucleotides are TGTGCCAGCAGCTGGACTAGCGGGGGAACTAGCACAGATACGCAGTATTTT. Residues: CASSWTSGGTSTDTQYF.

The V gene is TRBV7-8, the J gene TRBJ2-1, with 8 bases identical to TRBD2. V shed 8 bases, J shed 6 bases, and the junction held 18 bases outside the gene matches. Germline V gene lookup returns CDR1 SGHVS and CDR2 FQNEAQ. The CDR3 runs 17 residues. This chain's CDR3 is CASSPPRGARVVNEQFF. The CDR3 DNA sequence: TGTGCCAGCTCCCCACCGCGGGGGGCGAGGGTCGTCAATGAGCAGTTCTTC.

This clonotype has just a few counts. The chain uses TRBV7-7 and TRBJ2-7; D remains unclear. Germline loops: CDR1 SSHAT, CDR2 FNYEAQ (reference sequence). This CDR3 has 13 amino acids. The CDR3 DNA follows: TGTGCTAGCAGCTTAGCTTGGGCCTACGAGCAGTACGTC. Its translation is CASSLAWAYEQYV.

This clonotype was detected many times. Here the CDR3 reads CSVENRGLGYTF. CDR3 nucleotide sequence: TGCAGCGTTGAAAACAGGGGGCTTGGCTACACCTTC. J is TRBJ1-2 and V is TRBV29-1; 9 nucleotides agree with TRBD1. This CDR3 spans 12 amino acids. Germline values: CDR1 SQVTM, CDR2 ANQGSEA. V lost 2 bases, J lost 7 bases, and 2 bases stayed unmatched. Looking up the rest from reference TRBV29-1 and TRBJ1-2 gives the full variable domain: SAVISQKPSRDICQRGTSLTIQCQVDSQVTMMFWYRQQPGQSLTLIATANQGSEATYESGFVIDKFPISRPNLTFSTLTVSNMSPEDSSIYLCSVENRGLGYTFGSGTRLTVV.

This clonotype occurred many times. The chain combines TRBV6-2 or TRBV6-3 with TRBJ2-7; D is ambiguous. The CDR3 runs 12 residues. Deletions cut 5 bases from V and 0 bases from J, with 5 bases between. The germline CDR1 and CDR2 sequences are MNHEY and SVGEGT. The DNA for the CDR3 is TGTGCCAGCAGTCGTTACTCCTACGAGCAGTACTTC. It is translated as CASSRYSYEQYF.